The 29 T cell receptor beta chains below all came from one sample that was sequenced in a study of T cells in Graves' hyperthyroidism and ophthalmopathy. Researchers amplified the TCR beta CDR3 regions from RNA transcripts. HTBI primers were employed in a first-round RT-PCR of the TCR CDR3. TCRdb re-derived calls from the multiplex PCR reads in MiXCR, one entry per CDR3 protein. The sample has about 700,000 distinct CDR3 sequences; less than 45% are singletons. Input material: peripheral blood or thyroid tissue (not recorded which). The receptors were gathered from an adult man with Graves' disease, either hyperthyroidism or ophthalmopathy (not recorded which).

This chain connects TRBV19 to TRBJ1-2, with 9 bases that match TRBD1. In germline, CDR1 is LNHDA, CDR2 SQIVND (reference sequence). Trimming cost V 11 bases and J 7 bases; bases outside gene matches: 11. The CDR3 sequence is 13 residues long. The CDR3 spells CAWNWRDRAGYTF. As DNA, the CDR3 is TGTGCCTGGAACTGGCGGGACAGGGCTGGCTACACCTTC.

The sample holds a few counts of this clonotype. The chain joins TRBV7-8 to TRBJ2-2; 9 nucleotides line up with TRBD2. Germline V gene sequence: CDR1 SGHVS, CDR2 FQNEAQ. This CDR3 region has 14 residues. J was trimmed by 6 bases and V by 4 bases; bases with no gene match: 3. The CDR3 DNA reads TGTGCCAGCAGCTCCGGGACTAGCCCCGGGGAGCTGTTTTTT. It is translated as CASSSGTSPGELFF.

For this clonotype: A much larger clone lies a single base off, so this may be a read error. The chain recombines TRBV10-3 with TRBJ1-1, with D uncertain. Germline V gene data show CDR1 as ENHRY and CDR2 as SYGVKD. This CDR3 contains 14 residues. The CDR3 loop reads CASSDLQVNTEAFF. The CDR3 DNA is TGTGCCAGCAGTGATCTACAAGTGAACACTGAAGCTTTCTTT.

This chain connects TRBV6-7 to TRBJ2-1; D may match TRBD1 or TRBD2 (5 bases each). TRBV6-7 is placed among ORFs of uncertain function. Trimming cost V 10 bases and J 5 bases, with 15 bases left between them. The CDR3 is made up of 13 amino acids. CDR3 DNA sequence: TGTGCCACTGAGGGGCCTAGAGACAATGAGCAGTTCTTC. Translating it yields CATEGPRDNEQFF.

This clonotype was detected a few times. Written as DNA, the CDR3 is TGTGCCAGCAAGAGCGGGGGAGCTGACACTGAAGCTTTCTTT. Protein product: CASKSGGADTEAFF. This chain uses TRBV6-5 with TRBJ1-1, with D possibly being TRBD1 (5 bases). Germline V gene sequence: CDR1 MNHEY, CDR2 SVGAGI. V lost 7 bases and J lost 3, with 15 bases in between. The CDR3 runs to 14 residues.

The chain combines TRBV12-5 with TRBJ1-2, with D perhaps matching TRBD1 (6 bases). V lost 6 bases to trimming and J lost 7 bases, with 18 bases between them. The CDR3 loop spans 14 amino acids. Germline CDR1 and CDR2: LGHNT and FRNRAP. The CDR3 region has the DNA TGTGCTAGTGGCTCAGCCCGGGGGCACCTTGGCTACACCTTC. Translation: CASGSARGHLGYTF.

This clonotype was detected many times. The chain uses TRBV5-1 and TRBJ1-1; the match to TRBD1 covers 7 bases. V lost 4 bases and J lost 1; bases outside the gene matches: 7. The CDR3 is 15 residues long. Germline lookup yields CDR1 SGHRS and CDR2 YFSETQ. CDR3 bases: TGCGCCAGCAGCGCCGGGACAGCAACGAACACTGAAGCTTTCTTT. Translation: CASSAGTATNTEAFF. Complete variable domain (other parts from reference TRBV5-1 and TRBJ1-1): KAGVTQTPRYLIKTRGQQVTLSCSPISGHRSVSWYQQTPGQGLQFLFEYFSETQRNKGNFPGRFSGRQFSNSRSEMNVSTLELGDSALYLCASSAGTATNTEAFFGQGTRLTVV.

This clonotype was found once. A clone one base away is much larger, so this may be a read error. The chain joins TRBV20-1 to TRBJ1-2, with a possible D match to TRBD1 (6 bases). Between the trimmed V and J ends, which lost 2 bases and 8 bases, there was a span of 15 bases. The CDR3 spans 13 residues. CDR1 and CDR2 from the germline V gene are DFQATT and SNEGSKA (reference sequence). CDR3 DNA: TGCAGTGCTAGACAGGGGAACACCTACGGCTACACCTTC. As protein: CSARQGNTYGYTF.

This clonotype was picked up many times. The chain combines TRBV7-3 with TRBJ1-1; unclear D gene. Germline CDR1 and CDR2: SGHTA and FQGTGA. The CDR3 loop spans 13 amino acids. V was pared by 3 bases and J by 1 base, with 6 bases between. The chain's CDR3 is CASSFGRNTEAFF. In nucleotides, the CDR3 is TGTGCCAGCAGCTTCGGGCGGAACACTGAAGCTTTCTTT.

The gene calls are TRBV12-5 and TRBJ1-3, with 7 positions matching TRBD1. The trim removed 3 bases at V and 3 bases at J, leaving 2 bases unmatched. Germline CDR1 LGHNT, CDR2 FRNRAP. This CDR3 is 14 amino acids long. CDR3 residues: CASGLGTVGNTIYF. The CDR3 nucleotides read TGTGCTAGTGGTTTAGGGACAGTTGGAAACACCATATATTTT.

There are many counts of this clonotype. This chain links TRBV7-9 with TRBJ1-2; a possible D gene is TRBD1 (5 bases). The CDR3 length is 14 residues. Germline CDR1 is SEHNR and CDR2 is FQNEAQ (reference sequence). Trimming left V 1 base short and J 8 bases short, with 14 bases between. The CDR3 loop is CASSLVGAVRGYTF. The CDR3 region has the DNA TGTGCCAGCAGCTTAGTCGGGGCCGTACGCGGCTACACCTTC.

Only a few counts were recorded for this clonotype. The genes are TRBV3-1 and TRBJ1-5; D call uncertain. CDR3 length: 15 amino acids. The V gene lost 3 bases and the J gene lost 2 bases, with 11 bases spanning the gap. Germline CDR1 is LGHDT and CDR2 is YNNKEL (reference sequence). DNA for the CDR3: TGTGCCAGCAGCCACAACCCTTGGGGCAATCAGCCCCAGCATTTT. As protein: CASSHNPWGNQPQHF.

V and J are TRBV7-2 and TRBJ1-1; D gene uncertain. Germline V gives CDR1 SGHTA, CDR2 FQGNSA. CDR3 length equals 14 residues. V lost 1 base, J lost 5 bases, and 11 bases lay in between. CDR3 loop: CASSLDLMGTEAFF. CDR3 bases: TGTGCCAGCAGCTTAGATCTAATGGGGACTGAAGCTTTCTTT. The whole variable domain, remainder taken from reference TRBV7-2 and TRBJ1-1, is GAGVSQSPSNKVTEKGKDVELRCDPISGHTALYWYRQSLGQGLEFLIYFQGNSAPDKSGLPSDRFSAERTGGSVSTLTIQRTQQEDSAVYLCASSLDLMGTEAFFGQGTRLTVV.

This rearrangement joins TRBV19 to TRBJ1-2, with 9 nucleotides matching TRBD1. This CDR3 is 15 amino acids long. Unmatched junction bases numbered 5, after V lost 3 bases and J lost 3 bases. From germline, CDR1 is LNHDA and CDR2 SQIVND (reference sequence). This CDR3 reads CASSIRTGAYYGYTF. DNA for the CDR3: TGTGCCAGTAGTATCCGGACAGGGGCTTACTATGGCTACACCTTC. The full variable domain, its missing parts supplied by reference TRBV19 and TRBJ1-2, is DGGITQSPKYLFRKEGQNVTLSCEQNLNHDAMYWYRQDPGQGLRLIYYSQIVNDFQKGDIAEGYSVSREKKESFPLTVTSAQKNPTAFYLCASSIRTGAYYGYTFGSGTRLTVV.

As to this clonotype: Being one base from a much bigger clone, this may be a read error. The chain employs TRBV2 and TRBJ1-1; TRBD1 is a possible D gene (5 bases). Per germline, CDR1 SNHLY and CDR2 FYNNEI. Trimming removed 6 bases from V and 2 bases from J, with 10 bases in between. This CDR3 is 13 amino acids long. The chain's CDR3 is CASRRGTNTEAFF. The CDR3 DNA follows: TGTGCCAGCAGAAGGGGCACCAACACTGAAGCTTTCTTT.

The CDR3 spells CAIGGTGIDSPLHF. CDR3 DNA sequence: TGTGCCATCGGGGGGACAGGGATCGATTCACCCCTCCACTTT. The chain links TRBV10-3 to TRBJ1-6, with TRBD1 matching 9 bases. There are 14 residues in the CDR3. CDR1 ENHRY and CDR2 SYGVKD come from the germline V gene. V lost 8 bases, J lost 8 bases, and 7 bases stayed unmatched.

This clonotype has a count of ten or more. The rearrangement joins TRBV20-1 to TRBJ2-7; 8 bases are shared with TRBD2. The V gene's germline CDR1 is DFQATT and CDR2 SNEGSKA (reference sequence). V shed 3 bases, J shed 2 bases, and the junction held 6 bases outside the gene matches. The length of the CDR3 is 14 residues. This CDR3 reads CSARRLARTYEQYF. CDR3 nucleotides: TGCAGTGCTAGGAGACTAGCGAGAACCTACGAGCAGTACTTC.

This chain links TRBV20-1 with TRBJ1-2; 9 positions match TRBD1. Trimming at V came to 6 bases and at J to 7 bases, leaving 9 bases not matched to a gene. CDR3 length equals 13 residues. Germline CDR1 DFQATT, CDR2 SNEGSKA (reference sequence). The CDR3 DNA follows: TGCAGTGCACCCCCGGGACAGGGCTCTGGCTACACCTTC. It encodes CSAPPGQGSGYTF.

This rearrangement joins TRBV12-3 or TRBV12-4 to TRBJ1-3; 7 bases line up with TRBD1. The CDR3 consists of 15 residues. The J segment lost 0 bases and the V segment lost 5 bases, leaving 4 bases of the junction unmatched. DNA of the CDR3: TGTGCCAGCAGTCGACAGGGCTCCTCTGGAAACACCATATATTTT. This encodes CASSRQGSSGNTIYF.

The chain employs TRBV7-6 and TRBJ2-7; a possible D gene is TRBD1 (5 bases). Germline V gene data show CDR1 as SGHVS and CDR2 as FNYEAQ. This CDR3 contains 15 residues. Trimming took 2 bases from V and 3 from J, leaving 14 bases between them. CDR3 sequence (DNA): TGTGCCAGCAGCTTACCGTCTGGGGCTAACTACGAGCAGTACTTC. This translates into CASSLPSGANYEQYF.

V gene TRBV20-1 combines with J gene TRBJ2-7; D may match TRBD1 or TRBD2 (5 bases each). Germline V lookup: CDR1 DFQATT, CDR2 SNEGSKA (reference sequence). The V end was cut by 3 bases, the J end by 5 bases, with 17 bases between. CDR3 length: 14 amino acids. The DNA for the CDR3 is TGCAGTGCTAGGGATTATGGGGGATTGGACGAGCAGTACTTC. Its translation: CSARDYGGLDEQYF.

The V and J genes are TRBV9 and TRBJ2-7; possibly TRBD1 for D (5 bases). The V end lost 0 bases, the J end lost 3 bases, and 10 bases lay between the germline ends. Germline values: CDR1 SGDLS, CDR2 YYNGEE. This CDR3 has 14 residues. The CDR3 coding sequence is TGTGCCAGCAGCGTAGCCCTCCAGGGCTACGAGCAGTACTTC. This translates into CASSVALQGYEQYF.

The gene calls are TRBV11-1 and TRBJ2-7; 7 bases line up with TRBD1. Germline CDR1 SGHAT, CDR2 FQDESV (reference sequence). CDR3 length: 11 amino acids. Trimming took 5 bases from V and 7 from J; bases not matched to a gene: 2. The CDR3 sequence is CASSADREQYF. In nucleotides, the CDR3 is TGTGCCAGCAGCGCGGACAGGGAGCAGTACTTC.

Worth noting for this clonotype: One base away lies a much larger clone, so this may be a sequencing read error. J is TRBJ1-4 and V is TRBV6-1; D is unresolved. From germline, CDR1 is MNHNS and CDR2 SASEGT. This CDR3 contains 12 residues. Here the CDR3 DNA reads TGTGCCAGCAGTGGGAGTAATGAAAAACTGTTGTTT. This encodes CASSGSNEKLLF.

The chain recombines TRBV4-2 with TRBJ1-2; D gene uncertain. CDR1 and CDR2 (germline): LGHNA, YNFKEQ. V dropped 0 bases and J dropped 5 bases, with 16 bases sitting between them. This CDR3 has 16 residues. The CDR3 loop is CASSQDQSGGEYGYTF. The CDR3 DNA follows: TGTGCCAGCAGCCAAGACCAATCAGGAGGCGAATATGGCTACACCTTC.

This clonotype occurred a few times. The gene calls are TRBV7-2 and TRBJ2-5; 7 bases are a match to TRBD2. In germline, CDR1 is SGHTA, CDR2 FQGNSA. This CDR3 contains 13 residues. The junction had 5 bases not matched to a gene; V was cut back by 5 bases and J by 5 bases. The CDR3 here is CASSQLARETQYF. CDR3 in DNA: TGTGCCAGCAGCCAACTAGCGAGGGAGACCCAGTACTTC.

This clonotype came up once. One end of the junction does not line up with germline, which may come from a read error. The rearrangement joins TRBV7-2 to TRBJ1-6; 7 bases are shared with TRBD1. Germline V gene sequence: CDR1 SGHTA, CDR2 FQGNSA. The CDR3 runs 13 residues. The CDR3 sequence is CASSLTGVVPPHF. The CDR3 DNA follows: TGTGCCAGCAGCTTAACAGGGGTGGTTCCCCCCCACTTT.

For the CDR3, the DNA is TGTGCCAGCAGCCCTACACAGGGGGCGATTTATGGCTACACCTTC. It encodes CASSPTQGAIYGYTF. V is TRBV7-3 and J is TRBJ1-2; 9 bases map to TRBD1. The germline V gene has CDR1 SGHTA and CDR2 FQGTGA. The junction had 9 bases not matched to a gene; V was cut back by 5 bases and J by 5 bases. The length of the CDR3 is 15 residues.

CDR3 DNA: TGTGCCACCAGTGATGGGGCGGACTTCTCCTACGAGCAGTACTTC. The encoded protein is CATSDGADFSYEQYF. The chain combines TRBV24-1 with TRBJ2-7; TRBD1 or TRBD2 may be the D gene (5 bases each). Germline V gene data show CDR1 as KGHDR and CDR2 as SFDVKD. CDR3 length: 15 amino acids. The V and J ends lost 3 bases and 0 bases respectively, with 11 bases between them.